This TCR beta chain emerged from a study of T cells in Graves' hyperthyroidism and ophthalmopathy. Amplified regions were TCR beta CDR3 sequences from RNA transcripts. HTBI primers were used for first-round RT-PCR of the TCR CDR3. TCRdb analysed the multiplex PCR reads with MiXCR anew, one entry per CDR3 protein. The data show roughly 840,000 distinct CDR3 sequences, 38% seen once. This clonotype was seen repeatedly, ten times or more. V was trimmed by 2 bases and J by 4 bases, leaving 6 bases between them. There are 14 residues in the CDR3. Germline CDR1 and CDR2: SGHTA and FQGNSA. The sequenced sample consisted of blood. The genes are TRBV7-2 and TRBJ2-6; D is uncertain. The TCR was taken from a young man with Graves' hyperthyroidism. This CDR3 is CASSLRRGANVLTF. The CDR3, as DNA: TGTGCCAGCAGCTTAAGGCGGGGGGCCAACGTCCTGACTTTC. Full variable domain (missing parts from reference TRBV7-2 and TRBJ2-6): GAGVSQSPSNKVTEKGKDVELRCDPISGHTALYWYRQSLGQGLEFLIYFQGNSAPDKSGLPSDRFSAERTGGSVSTLTIQRTQQEDSAVYLCASSLRRGANVLTFGAGSRLTVL.